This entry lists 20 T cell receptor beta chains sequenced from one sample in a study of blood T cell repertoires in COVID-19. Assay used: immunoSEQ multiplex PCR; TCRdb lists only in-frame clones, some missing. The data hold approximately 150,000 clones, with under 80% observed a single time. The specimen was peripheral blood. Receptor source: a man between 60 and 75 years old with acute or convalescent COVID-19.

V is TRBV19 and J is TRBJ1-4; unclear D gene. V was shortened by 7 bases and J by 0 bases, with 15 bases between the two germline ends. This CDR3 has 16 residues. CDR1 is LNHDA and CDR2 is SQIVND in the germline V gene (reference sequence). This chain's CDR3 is CASTPWADSTNEKLFF. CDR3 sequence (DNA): TGTGCCAGTACCCCGTGGGCCGATTCAACTAATGAAAAACTGTTTTTT.

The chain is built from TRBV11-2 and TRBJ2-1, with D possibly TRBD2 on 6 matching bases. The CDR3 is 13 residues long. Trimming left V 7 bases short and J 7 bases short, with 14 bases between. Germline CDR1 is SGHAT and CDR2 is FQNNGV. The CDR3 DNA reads TGTGCCAGCACCAAAAGCGGGCTGAATGAGCAGTTCTTC. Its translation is CASTKSGLNEQFF.

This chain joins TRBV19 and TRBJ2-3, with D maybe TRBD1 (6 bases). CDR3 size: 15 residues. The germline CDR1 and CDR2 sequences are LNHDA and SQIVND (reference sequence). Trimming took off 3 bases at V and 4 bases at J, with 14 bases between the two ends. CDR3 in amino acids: CASSIGPGVADTQYF. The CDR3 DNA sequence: TGTGCCAGTAGTATTGGGCCAGGGGTGGCAGATACGCAGTATTTT.

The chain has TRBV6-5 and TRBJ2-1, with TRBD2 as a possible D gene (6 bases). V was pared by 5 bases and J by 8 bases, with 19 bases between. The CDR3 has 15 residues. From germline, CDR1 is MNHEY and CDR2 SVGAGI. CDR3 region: CASSPSGRWGHEQFF. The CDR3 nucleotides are TGTGCCAGCAGTCCGAGTGGGAGGTGGGGCCATGAGCAGTTCTTC.

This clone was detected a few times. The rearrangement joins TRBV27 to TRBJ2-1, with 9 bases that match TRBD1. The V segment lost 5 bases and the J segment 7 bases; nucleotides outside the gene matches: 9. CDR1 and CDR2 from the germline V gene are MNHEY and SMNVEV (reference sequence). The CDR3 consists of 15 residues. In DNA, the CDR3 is TGTGCCAGCAGTACAAACAGGGGGCGGGGGAATGAGCAGTTCTTC. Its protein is CASSTNRGRGNEQFF.

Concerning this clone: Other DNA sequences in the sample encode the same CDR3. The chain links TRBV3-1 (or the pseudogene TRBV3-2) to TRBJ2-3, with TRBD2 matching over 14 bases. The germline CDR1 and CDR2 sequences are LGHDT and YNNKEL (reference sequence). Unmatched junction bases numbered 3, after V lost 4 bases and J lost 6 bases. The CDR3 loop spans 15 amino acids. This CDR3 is CASSPRTSGGDTQYF. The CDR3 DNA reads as TGTGCCAGCAGCCCCCGGACTAGCGGGGGGGATACGCAGTATTTT.

The CDR3 sequence: CASSLATGLAGPEQYF. Here the CDR3 DNA reads TGTGCCAGCAGCTTAGCAACGGGACTAGCGGGACCCGAGCAGTACTTC. V is TRBV7-8 and J is TRBJ2-7; 13 bases are shared with TRBD2. The germline V gene encodes CDR1 SGHVS and CDR2 FQNEAQ. This CDR3 comprises 16 residues. J gave up 6 bases and V 0 bases, and 5 bases lay outside the gene matches. Full variable domain (missing parts from reference TRBV7-8 and TRBJ2-7): GAGVSQSPRYKVAKRGQDVALRCDPISGHVSLFWYQQALGQGPEFLTYFQNEAQLDKSGLPSDRFFAERPEGSVSTLKIQRTQQEDSAVYLCASSLATGLAGPEQYFGPGTRLTVT.

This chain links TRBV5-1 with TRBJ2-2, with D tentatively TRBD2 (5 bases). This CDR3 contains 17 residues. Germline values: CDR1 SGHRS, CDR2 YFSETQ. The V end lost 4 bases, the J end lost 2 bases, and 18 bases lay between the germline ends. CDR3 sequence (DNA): TGCGCCAGCAGCGGACGGGATGGTGCCGGAAACACCGGGGAGCTGTTTTTT. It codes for CASSGRDGAGNTGELFF.

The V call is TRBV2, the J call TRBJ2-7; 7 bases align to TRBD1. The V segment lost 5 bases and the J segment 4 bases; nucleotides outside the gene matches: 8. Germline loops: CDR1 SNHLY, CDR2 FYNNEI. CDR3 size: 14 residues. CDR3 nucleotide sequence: TGTGCCAGCAGTAAAGGGACAGAGACGTACGAGCAGTACTTC. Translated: CASSKGTETYEQYF.

CDR3 in amino acids: CASSLGREFHEQYF. The CDR3 DNA is TGTGCCAGCAGCTTAGGGCGGGAGTTCCACGAGCAGTACTTC. The gene calls are TRBV11-2 and TRBJ2-7; 7 bases are a match to TRBD2. The CDR3 is 14 residues long. V trimming: 1 base; J trimming: 5 bases; junction bases outside the gene matches: 5. CDR1 SGHAT and CDR2 FQNNGV come from the germline V gene. Combining the CDR3 with reference TRBV11-2 and TRBJ2-7 gives the whole variable domain EAGVAQSPRYKIIEKRQSVAFWCNPISGHATLYWYQQILGQGPKLLIQFQNNGVVDDSQLPKDRFSAERLKGVDSTLKIQPAKLEDSAVYLCASSLGREFHEQYFGPGTRLTVT.

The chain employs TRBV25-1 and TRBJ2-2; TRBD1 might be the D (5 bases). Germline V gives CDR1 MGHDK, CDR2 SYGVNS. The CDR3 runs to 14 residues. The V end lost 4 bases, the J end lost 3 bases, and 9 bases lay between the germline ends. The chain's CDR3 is CASSGDRHTGELFF. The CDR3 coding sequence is TGTGCCAGCAGTGGAGACAGACACACCGGGGAGCTGTTTTTT.

In nucleotides, the CDR3 is TGTGCCAGCCGAAGTAGCGGGAACGGGCTCCATACGCAGTATTTT. This gives the protein CASRSSGNGLHTQYF. V is TRBV6-5 and J is TRBJ2-3, with 8 positions matching TRBD2. This CDR3 has 15 residues. With V trimmed by 8 bases and J by 7 bases, 14 bases remained unmatched. CDR1 and CDR2 from the germline V gene are MNHEY and SVGAGI.

CDR3 sequence (DNA): TGTGCCAGCAGCCTAGAAGACAGGGGAGGTTACGAGCAGTACTTC. It translates to CASSLEDRGGYEQYF. The chain joins TRBV4-2 to TRBJ2-7; 8 bases map to TRBD1. Germline CDR1 reads LGHNA; CDR2 reads YNFKEQ. V lost 4 bases, J lost 4 bases, and 9 bases stayed unmatched. The CDR3 covers 15 residues.

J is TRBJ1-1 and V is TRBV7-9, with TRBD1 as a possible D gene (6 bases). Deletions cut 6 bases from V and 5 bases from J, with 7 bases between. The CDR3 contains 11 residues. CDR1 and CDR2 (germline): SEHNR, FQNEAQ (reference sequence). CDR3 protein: CASSTGTEAFF. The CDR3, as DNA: TGTGCCAGCAGTACAGGGACTGAAGCTTTCTTT.

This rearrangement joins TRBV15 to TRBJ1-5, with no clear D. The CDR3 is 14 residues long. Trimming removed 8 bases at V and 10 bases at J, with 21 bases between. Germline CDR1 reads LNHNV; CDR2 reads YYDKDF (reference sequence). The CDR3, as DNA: TGTGCCACCGGAAGCGCAGAAGATTATCTCCCCCAGCATTTT. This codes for CATGSAEDYLPQHF.

This CDR3 is CASSWTAQETQYF. CDR3 nucleotides: TGTGCCAGCAGCTGGACAGCCCAAGAGACCCAGTACTTC. The chain is built from TRBV5-5 and TRBJ2-5, with a possible D match to TRBD1 (6 bases). Germline values: CDR1 SGHKS, CDR2 YYEKEE (reference sequence). The CDR3 runs to 13 residues. V was shortened by 3 bases and J by 1 base, with 7 bases between the two germline ends.

CDR3 region: CASSGLHRGTNEQYF. CDR3 in DNA: TGTGCCAGCAGTGGCCTACATAGGGGGACTAACGAGCAGTACTTC. The chain couples TRBV27 to TRBJ2-7; D perhaps matches TRBD2 (7 bases). The CDR3 has 15 residues. The germline CDR1 and CDR2 sequences are MNHEY and SMNVEV (reference sequence). V was clipped by 5 bases and J by 5 bases, with 19 bases between them.

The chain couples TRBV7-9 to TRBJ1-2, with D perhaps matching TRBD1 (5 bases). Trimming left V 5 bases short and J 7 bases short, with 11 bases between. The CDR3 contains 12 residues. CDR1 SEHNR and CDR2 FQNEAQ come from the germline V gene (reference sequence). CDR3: CASSTTGGGYTF. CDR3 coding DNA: TGTGCCAGCAGCACGACCGGGGGTGGCTACACCTTC.

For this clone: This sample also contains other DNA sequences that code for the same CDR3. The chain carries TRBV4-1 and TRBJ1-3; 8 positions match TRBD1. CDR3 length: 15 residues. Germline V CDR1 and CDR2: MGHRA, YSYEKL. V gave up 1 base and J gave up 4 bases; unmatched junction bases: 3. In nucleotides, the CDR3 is TGCGCCAGCAGCCAAGTCCAGGGGGCGGGAAACACCATATATTTT. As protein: CASSQVQGAGNTIYF.

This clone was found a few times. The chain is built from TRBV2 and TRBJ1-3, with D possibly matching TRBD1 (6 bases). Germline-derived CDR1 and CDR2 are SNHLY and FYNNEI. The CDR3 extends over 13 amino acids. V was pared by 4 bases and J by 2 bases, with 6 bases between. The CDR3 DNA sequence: TGTGCCAGCAGTGGGGGGCCTGGAAACACCATATATTTT. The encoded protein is CASSGGPGNTIYF.